What follows are 7 T cell receptor beta chains derived from one specimen sequenced in a study of blood T cell repertoires in COVID-19. Generated by immunoSEQ multiplex PCR, the TCRdb table keeps only in-frame clones and is missing some. Among 250,000 to 350,000 clones listed, roughly nine tenths were seen once. The sample consisted of peripheral blood. The receptor source for this set is a woman in her 50s who had recovered from COVID-19.

This chain joins TRBV2 and TRBJ1-6; perhaps TRBD1 as D (5 bases). Germline V lookup: CDR1 SNHLY, CDR2 FYNNEI. This CDR3 contains 15 residues. V was trimmed by 2 bases and J by 5 bases, leaving 10 bases between them. In nucleotides, the CDR3 is TGTGCCAGCAGTGAAAATGACAGCCATAATTCACCCCTCCACTTT. Residues: CASSENDSHNSPLHF.

The CDR3 loop is CASNWAGANTGELFF. The CDR3 nucleotides are TGTGCCAGCAACTGGGCCGGGGCGAACACCGGGGAGCTGTTTTTT. The chain is built from TRBV6-5 and TRBJ2-2; maybe TRBD2 (5 bases). This CDR3 comprises 15 residues. Trimming pared 7 bases from V and 0 bases from J, leaving 12 bases between. The germline gives CDR1 MNHEY, CDR2 SVGAGI.

This clone was observed once. The V and J genes are TRBV9 and TRBJ2-7, with 7 bases aligning to TRBD1. CDR1 is SGDLS and CDR2 is YYNGEE in the germline V gene. V trimming: 4 bases; J trimming: 3 bases; junction bases outside the gene matches: 4. CDR3 size: 13 residues. The CDR3, as DNA: TGTGCCAGCAGCACCAGGGACAGCTACGAGCAGTACTTC. It yields the protein CASSTRDSYEQYF.

The gene calls are TRBV7-8 and TRBJ2-3; D possibly corresponds to TRBD2 (6 bases). The CDR3 totals 15 residues. V was trimmed by 1 base and J by 1 base, leaving 9 bases between them. The germline V gene has CDR1 SGHVS and CDR2 FQNEAQ. CDR3 loop: CASSLGLARTDTQYF. CDR3 bases: TGTGCCAGCAGCTTAGGGCTAGCGCGCACAGATACGCAGTATTTT.

This rearrangement joins TRBV6-5 to TRBJ1-2; D is uncertain. Trimming took 0 bases from V and 2 from J, leaving 10 bases between them. The CDR3 loop spans 15 amino acids. Germline values: CDR1 MNHEY, CDR2 SVGAGI. The CDR3 here is CASSYSYSANYGYTF. Here the CDR3 DNA reads TGTGCCAGCAGTTACTCGTACAGTGCGAACTATGGCTACACCTTC.

A single count supports this clone. The sample has other DNA sequences that encode this CDR3 too. The chain is built from TRBV6-5 and TRBJ1-1; the D is unclear. Germline V CDR1 and CDR2: MNHEY, SVGAGI. This CDR3 has 13 amino acids. The V gene lost 0 bases and the J gene lost 1 base, with 3 bases spanning the gap. Written as DNA, the CDR3 is TGTGCCAGCAGTTACTCCAGGAACACTGAAGCTTTCTTT. Protein sequence: CASSYSRNTEAFF.

V gene TRBV7-6 combines with J gene TRBJ1-1; 9 nucleotides line up with TRBD1. CDR1 and CDR2 (germline): SGHVS, FNYEAQ. This CDR3 has 14 amino acids. Germline trimming cut 5 bases from V and 4 bases from J; bases unmatched to any gene: 5. CDR3 bases: TGTGCCAGCAGCCTACGGACAGGGGCCACTGAAGCTTTCTTT. Protein: CASSLRTGATEAFF.